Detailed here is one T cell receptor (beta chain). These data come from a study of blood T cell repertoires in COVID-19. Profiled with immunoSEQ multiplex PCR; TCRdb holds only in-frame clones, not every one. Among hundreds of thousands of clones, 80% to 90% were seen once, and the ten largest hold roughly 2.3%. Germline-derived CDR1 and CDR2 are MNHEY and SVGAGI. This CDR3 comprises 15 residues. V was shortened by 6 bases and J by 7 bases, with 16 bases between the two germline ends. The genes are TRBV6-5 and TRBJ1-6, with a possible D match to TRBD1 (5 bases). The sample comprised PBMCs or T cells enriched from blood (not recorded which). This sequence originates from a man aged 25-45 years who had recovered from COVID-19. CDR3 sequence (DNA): TGTGCCAGCAGCCAACCGGGACTGAGGAATTCACCCCTCCACTTT. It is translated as CASSQPGLRNSPLHF.